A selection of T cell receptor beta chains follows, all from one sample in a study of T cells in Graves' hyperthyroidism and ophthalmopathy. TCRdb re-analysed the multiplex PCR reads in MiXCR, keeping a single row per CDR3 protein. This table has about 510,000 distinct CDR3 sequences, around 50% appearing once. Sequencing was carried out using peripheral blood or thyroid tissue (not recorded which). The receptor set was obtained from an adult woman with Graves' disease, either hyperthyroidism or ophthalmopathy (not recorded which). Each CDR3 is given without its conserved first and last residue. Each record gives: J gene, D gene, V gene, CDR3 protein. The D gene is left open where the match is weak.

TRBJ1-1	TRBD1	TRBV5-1	ASSNRQGDGDTEAF
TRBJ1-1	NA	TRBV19	ASMRAALVFTEAF
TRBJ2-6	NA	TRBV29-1	SVAGQGKGANVLT
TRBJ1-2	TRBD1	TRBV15	ATSRAGTVDGYT
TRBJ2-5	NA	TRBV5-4	ASSVRLGVVETQY
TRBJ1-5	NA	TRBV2	ASSSRAVFQPQH
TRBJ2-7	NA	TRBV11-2	ASSLVSREQY
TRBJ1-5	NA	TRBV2	ASFGQVGQPQH
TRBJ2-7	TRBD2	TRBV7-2	ASSLALAGVGEQY
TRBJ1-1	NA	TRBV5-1	ASSLAQRAGTSEAF
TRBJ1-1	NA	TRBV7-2	ASSRPLDTEAF
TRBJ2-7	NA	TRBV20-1	SAPRTPRSSYEQY
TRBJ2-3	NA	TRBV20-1	SARAGATDTQY
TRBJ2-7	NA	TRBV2	ASREAEYEQY
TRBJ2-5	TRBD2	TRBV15	ATSNLSGSYLVAQY
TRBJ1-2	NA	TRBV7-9	ASSLMAASYGYT
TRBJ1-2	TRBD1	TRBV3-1	ASSRTWDSSYGYT
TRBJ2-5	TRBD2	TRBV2	ASNTLAGSETQY
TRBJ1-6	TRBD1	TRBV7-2	ASSFGDRNSPLH
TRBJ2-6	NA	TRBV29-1	SVEEWLGGLFSGANVLT